Listed below are T cell receptor beta chains from one sample, sequenced in a study of shared clonotypes between healthy human individuals. Clones were read by immunoSEQ multiplex PCR, and TCRdb kept only the in-frame ones, dropping some. The sample includes hundreds of thousands of clones, around 72% of them seen just once. The sample comprised memory CD4+ T cells sorted from blood. These receptors were obtained from a woman in her 30s in good health. Both conserved end residues are part of each CDR3. Each record gives: D gene, V gene, clone size, J gene, CDR3 DNA, CDR3 protein. D genes are given only for firm matches. The size of a clone is reported for some rows only, either as once, few or many, or as a class for expanded clones.

>NA|TRBV13|NA|TRBJ2-3
TGTGCCAGCAGCCCCGCCGGGCTCACAGATACGCAGTATTTT
CASSPAGLTDTQYF
>NA|TRBV7-9|NA|TRBJ2-1
TGTGCCAGCAGCTTAGTTTTTGAGAATTACAATGAGCAGTTCTTC
CASSLVFENYNEQFF
>TRBD2|TRBV15|many|TRBJ2-4
TGTGCCACCAGCAGAGGACTAGCGGGACTCCAGTACTTC
CATSRGLAGLQYF
>NA|TRBV2|NA|TRBJ1-2
TGTGCCAGCAGTGACAATGGACAGAATGGCTACACCTTC
CASSDNGQNGYTF
>NA|TRBV5-1|NA|TRBJ2-3
TGCGCCAGCAGCTCCCAGGGAGATACGCAGTATTTT
CASSSQGDTQYF
>NA|TRBV6-5|NA|TRBJ2-7
TGTGCCAGCAGTTCGGCCTCCGACGAGCAGTACTTC
CASSSASDEQYF
>TRBD1|TRBV2|once|TRBJ2-7
TGTGCCAGCAGGGCCGGGACAGCCTACTCCTACGAGCAGTACTTC
CASRAGTAYSYEQYF
>TRBD1|TRBV19|NA|TRBJ2-5
TGTGCCAGTAGTATATCTCCGGGACAGGGGCCTGAGACCCAGTACTTC
CASSISPGQGPETQYF
>NA|TRBV30|NA|TRBJ2-7
TGTGCCTGGAGTGTAGCCTGGGGGAACCAACCGGAGCAGTACTTC
CAWSVAWGNQPEQYF
>NA|TRBV7-8|NA|TRBJ1-2
TGTGCCAGCAGCCTAGAGGCGGGATCCCGTGTTGGCTACACCTTC
CASSLEAGSRVGYTF
>TRBD1|TRBV9|NA|TRBJ2-1
TGTGCCAGCAGCGTCCAAGGGGGCGCTTACAATGAGCAGTTCTTC
CASSVQGGAYNEQFF
>NA|TRBV21-1|once|TRBJ2-7
TGTGCCATTTCGGTCGGGGCGCAGCAGTACTTC
CAISVGAQQYF
>TRBD1|TRBV2|NA|TRBJ1-5
TGTGCCAGCAGCGCTGACAGGGGTCTGGGTCAGCCCCAGCATTTT
CASSADRGLGQPQHF
>TRBD1|TRBV7-9|NA|TRBJ2-2
TGTGCCAGCGCCGGGACAGGGGCCGGGGAGCTGTTTTTT
CASAGTGAGELFF
>NA|TRBV25-1|few|TRBJ2-7
TGTGCCAGCAGTGGGGAGGACTACGAGCAGTACTTC
CASSGEDYEQYF
>TRBD2|TRBV5-1|NA|TRBJ2-1
TGCGCCAGCAGCTTACCCAGCGGGGTCTCCTACAATGAGCAGTTCTTC
CASSLPSGVSYNEQFF
>NA|TRBV2|NA|TRBJ2-2
TGTGCCAGCAGTGCGGTACGAGGCACCGGGGAGCTGTTTTTT
CASSAVRGTGELFF
>NA|TRBV6-5|NA|TRBJ2-3
TGTGCCAGCAGTTACTCATACCAGGCCACAGATACGCAGTATTTT
CASSYSYQATDTQYF
>TRBD1|TRBV11-2|once|TRBJ2-7
TGTGCCAGCAGCCCGGACAGGGGCGTCCCCTACGAGCAGTACTTC
CASSPDRGVPYEQYF
>NA|TRBV10-3|NA|TRBJ2-7
TGTGCCATCAGTGAGTCGGATTTTAGGGAGCAGTACTTC
CAISESDFREQYF
>NA|TRBV19|NA|TRBJ1-1
TGTGCCAGTAGTATGAGACAGCTAATGAACACTGAAGCTTTCTTT
CASSMRQLMNTEAFF
>NA|TRBV30|NA|TRBJ1-5
TGTGCCTGGAGTCATCGGGGGGGCGTGAGCAATCAGCCCCAGCATTTT
CAWSHRGGVSNQPQHF
>NA|TRBV4-2|NA|TRBJ1-5
TGTGCCAGCAGCCCCCAGGGATTCGGGGAGCCCCAGCATTTT
CASSPQGFGEPQHF
>TRBD1|TRBV7-2|NA|TRBJ2-1
TGTGCCAGCAGCTTAGTTGCGCTCGTGGACAGGGAGCAGTTCTTC
CASSLVALVDREQFF
>NA|TRBV5-6|NA|TRBJ2-7
TGTGCCAGCAGCTTGTATATCGGGAGTCTCACCTACGAGCAGTACTTC
CASSLYIGSLTYEQYF
>TRBD2|TRBV28|NA|TRBJ2-3
TGTGCCAGCAGTTTAGACCAATTAACTAGCGGGAGGGCCTACTTCCCAGATACGCAGTATTTT
CASSLDQLTSGRAYFPDTQYF
>TRBD1|TRBV10-3|NA|TRBJ1-2
TGTGCCATCAGCGAGGACAGGGTCTATGGCTACACCTTC
CAISEDRVYGYTF
>NA|TRBV7-2|NA|TRBJ2-2
TGTGCCAGCAGCTGGAGAAGCCGGACCGGGGAGCTGTTTTTT
CASSWRSRTGELFF
>TRBD2|TRBV7-2|NA|TRBJ2-5
TGTGCCAGCAGCTTAACTAGCGGGAGGGGCGGCCAGTACTTC
CASSLTSGRGGQYF
>TRBD2|TRBV7-9|once|TRBJ2-3
TGTGCCAGCAGCCCCCCGGGACTAGCGGGGAGCACAGATACGCAGTATTTT
CASSPPGLAGSTDTQYF
>TRBD2|TRBV5-1|NA|TRBJ2-7
TGCGCCAACAGCTCTAGCGGAGACTACGAGCAGTACTTC
CANSSSGDYEQYF
>TRBD2|TRBV7-8|once|TRBJ2-3
TGTGCCAGCCGTAGACTAGCGGGAAGTGGGACAGATACGCAGTATTTT
CASRRLAGSGTDTQYF
>NA|TRBV19|NA|TRBJ2-2
TGTGCCAGTAGTTGGGCCAGGACGACGAACACCGGGGAGCTGTTTTTT
CASSWARTTNTGELFF
>NA|TRBV18|NA|TRBJ2-4
TGTGCCAGCTCACCAGGGCCATCCAAAAACATTCAGTACTTC
CASSPGPSKNIQYF
>TRBD2|TRBV6-5|many|TRBJ2-1
TGTGCCAGCAGCCTTTCTAGCGGGAGTTACAATGAGCAGTTCTTC
CASSLSSGSYNEQFF
>TRBD2|TRBV6-1|NA|TRBJ2-1
TGTGCCAGCAGTGTCTCAGCGGGAGGGACTGAGCAGTTCTTC
CASSVSAGGTEQFF
>NA|TRBV18|few|TRBJ2-3
TGTGCCAGCTCACTTACCAGCCGCACAGATACGCAGTATTTT
CASSLTSRTDTQYF
>NA|TRBV10-1|NA|TRBJ2-7
TGCGCCAATCGAGTTCCGGGACCGACCATTTACGAGCAGTACTTC
CANRVPGPTIYEQYF
>NA|TRBV10-3|once|TRBJ2-1
TGTGCCATCAGTTTCGAGGGAAATGAGCAGTTCTTC
CAISFEGNEQFF
>NA|TRBV7-9|NA|TRBJ2-1
TGTGCCAGCGCAGGGGCGATAATCCTCCGAACTAGTCCCGATGAGCAGTTCTTC
CASAGAIILRTSPDEQFF
>TRBD2|TRBV27|NA|TRBJ2-7
TGTGCCAGCAGTTTGCGGGGGACGGGCGAGCAGTACTTC
CASSLRGTGEQYF
>NA|TRBV6-5|NA|TRBJ1-2
TGTGCCAGCCGAGAGGGCGCGCGGAGCTATGGCTACACCTTC
CASREGARSYGYTF
>NA|TRBV5-4|NA|TRBJ1-2
TGTGCCAGCAGATGGTGGGGAATTAACTATGGCTACACCTTC
CASRWWGINYGYTF
>TRBD2|TRBV29-1|NA|TRBJ2-3
TGCAGCGCGCCCGACTGGGCTAGCGGGAGCATGACGCAGTATTTT
CSAPDWASGSMTQYF